This TCR beta chain was captured in a study of beta chain features in type 1 diabetes. Study-level points and caveats: Type 1 diabetes patients showed a moderate but significant shortening of TCRB CDR3s in all four CD4+ subsets.

Expressed TCRB transcripts got sequenced, as all isolated RNA was reverse transcribed. Using immunoSEQ multiplex PCR, the repertoire was profiled, and TCRdb retains in-frame clones only, with some absent. The table lists under 50,000 clones, over 60% of them singletons. Germline V lookup: CDR1 LGHNT, CDR2 FRNRAP. The CDR3 has 16 residues. V was trimmed by 6 bases and J by 7 bases, leaving 23 bases between them. On this clone itself: Its antigen is not identified.

This TCR derives from a woman under 30 with type 1 diabetes. This chain links TRBV12-5 with TRBJ2-3; TRBD2 is a possible D gene (7 bases). Sequencing was done on a sample of Tregs from blood. CDR3 amino acids: CASGSPKEGGPNTQYF. CDR3 nucleotide sequence: TGTGCTAGTGGATCCCCCAAGGAGGGGGGGCCAAATACGCAGTATTTT.